The 19 T cell receptor beta chains below were found in one sample sequenced in a study of cytomegalovirus exposure and HLA in healthy donors. PCR amplification relied on 60 Vbeta primers (plus 13 Jbeta primers). The data were produced by immunoSEQ multiplex PCR, yet TCRdb's version contains in-frame clones alone and is incomplete. The table for this sample gives about 65,000 clones. Sequencing was performed on PBMCs. The receptors here all came from a boy aged 5-17 years in good health and CMV-seronegative.

The J gene is TRBJ1-1, the V gene TRBV7-9; D unclear. CDR1 SEHNR and CDR2 FQNEAQ come from the germline V gene (reference sequence). The CDR3 covers 14 residues. The V end lost 5 bases, the J end lost 4 bases, and 14 bases lay between the germline ends. Written as DNA, the CDR3 is TGTGCCAGCAGCGTAGGACTCGGCAGCACTGAAGCTTTCTTT. Its translation is CASSVGLGSTEAFF. Full variable domain (remainder filled in from reference TRBV7-9 and TRBJ1-1): DTGVSQNPRHKITKRGQNVTFRCDPISEHNRLYWYRQTLGQGPEFLTYFQNEAQLEKSRLLSDRFSAERPKGSFSTLEIQRTEQGDSAMYLCASSVGLGSTEAFFGQGTRLTVV.

The chain carries TRBV6-5 and TRBJ1-1; 7 nucleotides line up with TRBD1. The CDR3 runs 16 residues. Germline trimming cut 0 bases from V and 1 base from J; bases unmatched to any gene: 5. Per the germline V gene, CDR1 is MNHEY and CDR2 is SVGAGI. The DNA for the CDR3 is TGTGCCAGCAGTTACTCCCCGGGACAGAGGAACACTGAAGCTTTCTTT. Its protein product is CASSYSPGQRNTEAFF.

The V call is TRBV6-1, the J call TRBJ1-5; D remains ambiguous. Germline assignment: CDR1 MNHNS and CDR2 SASEGT. The CDR3 contains 14 residues. V was pared by 6 bases and J by 0 bases, with 9 bases between. The CDR3 DNA follows: TGTGCCAGCAGCCCTCCGGGTAGCAATCAGCCCCAGCATTTT. Encoded protein: CASSPPGSNQPQHF.

The chain combines TRBV2 with TRBJ1-3; unclear D gene. V was pared by 4 bases and J by 0 bases, with 7 bases between. Germline CDR1 is SNHLY and CDR2 is FYNNEI. The CDR3 covers 14 residues. The CDR3 nucleotides are TGTGCCAGCAGTGCCCAAATCTCTGGAAACACCATATATTTT. It specifies CASSAQISGNTIYF.

The gene calls are TRBV5-5 and TRBJ2-2; 7 bases align to TRBD2. Per germline, CDR1 SGHKS and CDR2 YYEKEE (reference sequence). This CDR3 is built from 16 residues. Losses at the gene ends were 3 bases for V and 2 bases for J; bases not matched to a gene: 7. DNA for the CDR3: TGTGCCAGCAGCTCCCATGGGAGGGGTAACACCGGGGAGCTGTTTTTT. It encodes CASSSHGRGNTGELFF.

The rearrangement joins TRBV5-1 to TRBJ1-3; D not resolved. This CDR3 comprises 17 residues. Germline values: CDR1 SGHRS, CDR2 YFSETQ. With 0 bases removed from V and 0 bases from J, the gap between germline ends came to 13 bases. The DNA of the CDR3 is TGCGCCAGCAGCTTGGAAATCGATTGGAGCTCTGGAAACACCATATATTTT. Its translation: CASSLEIDWSSGNTIYF.

The gene calls are TRBV7-7 and TRBJ2-5, with 10 bases fitting TRBD2. The CDR3 covers 15 residues. CDR1 is SSHAT and CDR2 is FNYEAQ in the germline V gene (reference sequence). The ends lost 5 bases at V and 2 bases at J; junction bases unmatched: 5. This CDR3 reads CASSRVAGGQETQYF. For the CDR3, the DNA is TGTGCCAGCAGCCGAGTAGCGGGGGGTCAAGAGACCCAGTACTTC.

The rearrangement joins TRBV29-1 to TRBJ1-2; D is perhaps TRBD1 (6 bases). The V end was cut by 7 bases, the J end by 4 bases, with 13 bases between. The germline CDR1 and CDR2 sequences are SQVTM and ANQGSEA. The CDR3 has 12 amino acids. The DNA for the CDR3 is TGCAGCGCCCTGAGGGGGTCCTATGGCTACACCTTC. As protein: CSALRGSYGYTF.

The J gene is TRBJ2-5, the V gene TRBV10-3; the match to TRBD2 covers 13 bases. The CDR3 totals 18 residues. CDR1 is ENHRY, CDR2 SYGVKD, per germline. The trim removed 4 bases at V and 3 bases at J, leaving 11 bases unmatched. The CDR3 bases are TGTGCCATCAGTGGGTCTTCCCCGGGACTAGCGGGGAAAGAGACCCAGTACTTC. This sequence encodes CAISGSSPGLAGKETQYF.

This chain joins TRBV2 and TRBJ2-7, with D tentatively TRBD1 (5 bases). The CDR3 totals 15 residues. Germline values: CDR1 SNHLY, CDR2 FYNNEI. V lost 0 bases to trimming and J lost 4 bases, with 13 bases between them. CDR3 sequence: CASSEATVSQYEQYF. The CDR3 bases are TGTGCCAGCAGTGAAGCGACAGTCTCTCAATACGAGCAGTACTTC. Drawing the rest from reference TRBV2 and TRBJ2-7, the complete variable domain is EPEVTQTPSHQVTQMGQEVILRCVPISNHLYFYWYRQILGQKVEFLVSFYNNEISEKSEIFDDQFSVERPDGSNFTLKIRSTKLEDSAMYFCASSEATVSQYEQYFGPGTRLTVT.

The CDR3 loop is CAWGPKGLAGGMQYF. For the CDR3, the DNA is TGTGCCTGGGGACCTAAGGGACTAGCGGGAGGGATGCAGTATTTT. This chain connects TRBV30 to TRBJ2-3; 16 bases map to TRBD2. V gave up 5 bases and J gave up 11 bases; unmatched junction bases: 10. The CDR3 sequence is 15 residues long. Per the germline V gene, CDR1 is GTSNPN and CDR2 is SVGIG (reference sequence).

This sequence joins TRBV5-4 and TRBJ1-2, with TRBD1 as a possible D gene (5 bases). V lost 4 bases and J lost 0, with 7 bases in between. Germline CDR1 is SGHNT and CDR2 is YYREEE (reference sequence). CDR3 length: 13 amino acids. The DNA of the CDR3 is TGTGCCAGCAGCGACAGAGCTAACTATGGCTACACCTTC. The encoded protein is CASSDRANYGYTF.

The chain links TRBV30 to TRBJ2-7, with 9 bases fitting TRBD1. Unmatched junction bases numbered 3, after V lost 6 bases and J lost 6 bases. CDR3 length: 11 residues. Looked up from germline, CDR1 is GTSNPN and CDR2 is SVGIG (reference sequence). The CDR3 sequence is CACEQGAEQYF. DNA for the CDR3: TGTGCCTGCGAACAGGGGGCCGAGCAGTACTTC.

V and J are TRBV2 and TRBJ1-2; D unclear. V lost 6 bases and J 7 bases, leaving 15 bases between the germline ends. Germline CDR1 SNHLY, CDR2 FYNNEI. There are 13 residues in the CDR3. The CDR3: CASSPGEKAGYTF. CDR3 coding DNA: TGTGCCAGCAGCCCGGGAGAGAAGGCTGGCTACACCTTC.

V and J are TRBV19 and TRBJ1-5, with D uncertain. Germline V gives CDR1 LNHDA, CDR2 SQIVND (reference sequence). The CDR3 runs to 16 residues. V was shortened by 2 bases and J by 0 bases, with 11 bases between the two germline ends. The CDR3 sequence: CASSIIRKHSNQPQHF. CDR3 sequence (DNA): TGTGCCAGTAGTATAATCAGGAAACATAGCAATCAGCCCCAGCATTTT.

The chain links TRBV5-6 to TRBJ1-3; no reliable D call. Trimming removed 3 bases from V and 4 bases from J, with 14 bases in between. The CDR3 spans 15 residues. Germline-derived CDR1 and CDR2 are SGHDT and YYEEEE. The CDR3 loop reads CASSWGEGSGNTIYF. CDR3 nucleotides: TGTGCCAGCAGCTGGGGAGAAGGTAGCGGAAACACCATATATTTT.

The chain carries TRBV6-5 and TRBJ1-5, with D unclear. The germline V gene has CDR1 MNHEY and CDR2 SVGAGI. V was trimmed by 8 bases and J by 3 bases, leaving 11 bases between them. The CDR3 contains 13 residues. CDR3 DNA: TGTGCCAGCGCCTCAGGTTTCAATCAGCCCCAGCATTTT. Its protein product is CASASGFNQPQHF.

V and J are TRBV30 and TRBJ1-1, with a possible D match to TRBD1 (5 bases). The CDR3 is made up of 13 amino acids. Per the germline V gene, CDR1 is GTSNPN and CDR2 is SVGIG (reference sequence). Trimming stripped 4 bases from V and 5 bases from J, with 14 bases between. The chain's CDR3 is CAWTFGGETEAFF. As DNA, the CDR3 is TGTGCCTGGACATTCGGAGGGGAAACTGAAGCTTTCTTT.

V and J are TRBV6-5 and TRBJ1-2; TRBD1 might be the D (5 bases). V lost 4 bases, J lost 2 bases, and 14 bases lay in between. In germline, CDR1 is MNHEY, CDR2 SVGAGI. The CDR3 is made up of 15 amino acids. CDR3 protein: CASSSPGAGNYGYTF. The DNA for the CDR3 is TGTGCCAGCAGTTCACCTGGGGCGGGGAACTATGGCTACACCTTC.